What follows is one T cell receptor (beta chain) and its context. Germline V gene sequence: CDR1 LGHDT, CDR2 YNNKEL (reference sequence). Trimming removed 4 bases at V and 6 bases at J, with 8 bases between. The CDR3 runs 12 residues. This specimen belongs to a study of blood T cell repertoires in COVID-19. The wider study: Spain, Italy and the United States supplied samples that represented acute and convalescent COVID-19.

How the authors handled the data: The authors estimated nucleated cell counts from reference gene primer amplification. This table comes from immunoSEQ multiplex PCR, and its TCRdb copy is limited to in-frame clones, with some not included. That table supplies the V and J calls and clone size; D and trimming were determined from the DNA. The repertoire has roughly 300,000 clones, roughly nine tenths of them found once; the top ten carry approximately 12%. The chain joins TRBV3-1 (or the pseudogene TRBV3-2) to TRBJ2-3; D gene ambiguous. The clonotype originates from a woman aged 30 to 39 with COVID-19, enrolled during active disease. Sequencing input: peripheral blood. CDR3 loop: CASSPQVDTQYF. CDR3 nucleotides: TGTGCCAGCAGCCCCCAGGTCGATACGCAGTATTTT.